This TCR beta chain was found in a study of STAT5B mutations in CD4+ large granular lymphocyte leukemia. The germline V gene has CDR1 SGDLS and CDR2 YYNGEE. Trimming removed 4 bases from V and 6 bases from J; junction bases left unmatched: 13. This CDR3 comprises 15 residues. Produced via immunoSEQ multiplex PCR; TCRdb's table is partial and in-frame only. This table has approximately 32,000 clones, around three quarters appearing once. Sequences were obtained from CD4+ T cells from blood buffy coats. V and J are TRBV9 and TRBJ2-7, with 7 bases aligning to TRBD2. This TCR was sampled from a human donor in good health. The CDR3 region is CASSITDLGRGEQYF. The CDR3 DNA reads TGTGCCAGCAGCATAACAGACCTGGGGAGGGGCGAGCAGTACTTC.